The rows below give T cell receptor beta chains drawn from one sample of a study of cytomegalovirus exposure and HLA in healthy donors. Clones were read by immunoSEQ multiplex PCR, and TCRdb kept only the in-frame ones, dropping some. This table holds 150,000 or so clones, just over 70% found once. The specimen sequenced was PBMCs. Receptors originate from a human donor in good health. Both conserved end residues are part of each CDR3. D genes are given only for firm matches. Rows give clone size only sometimes, using once, few, many, or a class for an expanded clone.

v_gene,j_gene,abundance,d_gene,CDR3aa,CDR3nt
TRBV6-1,TRBJ1-1,NA,TRBD1,CASSPQGEDTEAFF,TGTGCCAGCAGCCCACAGGGGGAAGACACTGAAGCTTTCTTT
TRBV4-3,TRBJ2-7,NA,TRBD2,CASSRDLAGTIYEQYF,TGCGCCAGCAGCCGAGACCTAGCGGGGACCATCTACGAGCAGTACTTC
TRBV25-1,TRBJ1-3,NA,NA,CASGAVGASGNTIYF,TGTGCCAGCGGGGCGGTGGGGGCTTCTGGAAACACCATATATTTT
TRBV9,TRBJ2-7,NA,NA,CASSVAQTSYEQYF,TGTGCCAGCAGCGTAGCACAGACATCCTACGAGCAGTACTTC
TRBV28,TRBJ2-2,NA,TRBD1,CASSPLPGQGNTGELFF,TGTGCCAGCAGTCCCCTTCCGGGACAGGGAAACACCGGGGAGCTGTTTTTT
TRBV27,TRBJ2-2,NA,NA,CASSLQGSLLSGELFF,TGTGCCAGCAGTTTACAGGGGTCGCTACTGTCCGGGGAGCTGTTTTTT
TRBV2,TRBJ1-1,NA,NA,CASILEGLTEAFF,TGTGCCAGCATCCTGGAGGGTCTGACTGAAGCTTTCTTT
TRBV25-1,TRBJ2-5,NA,NA,CASSYSTMETQYF,TGTGCCAGCAGCTACAGCACAATGGAGACCCAGTACTTC
TRBV25-1,TRBJ2-3,NA,NA,CASSESGGQPTDTQYF,TGTGCCAGCAGTGAATCCGGCGGCCAGCCCACAGATACGCAGTATTTT
TRBV20-1,TRBJ2-7,NA,NA,CSASHQGAVRF,TGCAGTGCTAGCCACCAAGGGGCAGTCCGCTTC
TRBV5-8,TRBJ1-5,NA,NA,CASSLDPLDQPQHF,TGTGCCAGCAGCTTGGACCCTCTAGATCAGCCCCAGCATTTT
TRBV20-1,TRBJ1-2,NA,TRBD1,CSARGHYGYTF,TGCAGTGCCAGGGGGCACTATGGCTACACCTTC
TRBV27,TRBJ1-5,NA,TRBD1,CASSFYPPGGSNQPQHF,TGTGCCAGCAGTTTTTATCCACCAGGGGGCAGCAATCAGCCCCAGCATTTT
TRBV4-3,TRBJ2-7,once,TRBD1,CASSQEGTGNYEQYF,TGCGCCAGCAGCCAAGAGGGGACAGGGAACTACGAGCAGTACTTC
TRBV4-1,TRBJ1-5,NA,NA,CASSQGLILRQPNQPQHF,TGCGCCAGCAGCCAAGGTTTGATCTTGAGACAGCCAAATCAGCCCCAGCATTTT
TRBV11-3,TRBJ1-5,NA,TRBD1,CASSLTGGVSGNQPQHF,TGTGCCAGCAGCTTGACAGGGGGGGTGTCGGGCAATCAGCCCCAGCATTTT
TRBV12-5,TRBJ2-2,NA,NA,CASGLFLGAITGELFF,TGTGCTAGTGGTTTGTTCCTGGGGGCGATAACCGGGGAGCTGTTTTTT
TRBV7-2,TRBJ2-5,few,TRBD1,CASSLWTGQETQYF,TGTGCCAGCAGCTTGTGGACAGGGCAAGAGACCCAGTACTTC
TRBV2,TRBJ1-2,NA,TRBD1,CASSEGQGARGYTF,TGTGCCAGCAGTGAAGGACAGGGGGCGCGTGGCTACACCTTC
TRBV6-6,TRBJ1-3,NA,NA,CASRPEVSGNTIYF,TGTGCCAGCAGACCGGAGGTCTCTGGAAACACCATATATTTT
TRBV4-1,TRBJ2-1,NA,NA,CASSREANNEQFF,TGCGCCAGCAGCCGGGAGGCGAACAATGAGCAGTTCTTC
TRBV4-3,TRBJ1-1,NA,NA,CASRRGPNTEAFF,TGCGCCAGCAGACGCGGGCCCAACACTGAAGCTTTCTTT
TRBV7-3,TRBJ2-2,NA,TRBD2,CASSLPSGGETGELFF,TGTGCCAGCAGTCTTCCATCGGGGGGAGAGACCGGGGAGCTGTTTTTT
TRBV4-3,TRBJ1-1,NA,NA,CASSQSPGGVLGNTEAFF,TGCGCCAGCAGCCAATCACCTGGGGGGGTACTCGGGAACACTGAAGCTTTCTTT
TRBV7-2,TRBJ2-5,NA,TRBD2,CASSLGTSGEETQYF,TGTGCCAGCAGCTTAGGGACTAGCGGCGAAGAGACCCAGTACTTC
TRBV9,TRBJ2-5,few,NA,CASSVGAQETQYF,TGTGCCAGCAGCGTAGGAGCCCAAGAGACCCAGTACTTC
TRBV5-6,TRBJ1-4,NA,NA,CASSFPGVPNEKLFF,TGTGCCAGCAGCTTCCCGGGGGTACCTAATGAAAAACTGTTTTTT
TRBV27,TRBJ2-7,few,TRBD1,CASSFRQGIHEQYF,TGTGCCAGCAGTTTTAGACAGGGGATCCACGAGCAGTACTTC
TRBV19,TRBJ1-1,NA,NA,CASSLSRDTEAFF,TGTGCCAGTAGCCTTTCGCGGGACACTGAAGCTTTCTTT
TRBV11-2,TRBJ1-2,NA,TRBD1,CASSADRSYGYTF,TGTGCCAGCAGCGCGGACAGGAGCTATGGCTACACCTTC
TRBV19,TRBJ2-3,once,NA,CASSISGRRTDTQYF,TGTGCCAGTAGTATTAGCGGCAGACGCACAGATACGCAGTATTTT
TRBV5-8,TRBJ2-7,NA,TRBD1,CASSWNGQGNEQYF,TGTGCCAGCAGCTGGAACGGACAGGGGAACGAGCAGTACTTC
TRBV7-2,TRBJ1-1,NA,NA,CASSLGSREAFF,TGTGCCAGCAGCTTAGGCTCGCGGGAAGCTTTCTTT
TRBV6-5,TRBJ1-3,NA,NA,CASSYPRTAGNTIYF,TGTGCCAGCAGTTACCCCCGGACAGCTGGAAACACCATATATTTT
TRBV5-5,TRBJ2-1,NA,TRBD2,CASSQGWGLAGEQFF,TGTGCCAGCAGCCAAGGGTGGGGACTAGCGGGCGAGCAGTTCTTC
TRBV4-1,TRBJ1-1,NA,NA,CASRDGGRTEAFF,TGCGCCAGCAGGGATGGAGGAAGGACTGAAGCTTTCTTT
TRBV7-9,TRBJ1-2,NA,NA,CASSSPREVGYTF,TGTGCCAGCAGCTCCCCCCGAGAAGTCGGCTACACCTTC
TRBV5-1,TRBJ2-5,NA,NA,CASSLESGPPWEQYF,TGCGCCAGCAGCTTGGAGTCAGGCCCCCCTTGGGAGCAGTACTTC
TRBV7-9,TRBJ1-3,NA,NA,CASSLGVGQGGNTIYF,TGTGCCAGCAGCTTAGGGGTCGGGCAGGGAGGAAACACCATATATTTT
TRBV7-2,TRBJ2-3,NA,TRBD2,CASRLSGGAADTQYF,TGTGCCAGCAGGTTGAGCGGGGGGGCCGCAGATACGCAGTATTTT
TRBV4-1,TRBJ2-7,once,NA,CASSQEITSRPGEQYF,TGCGCCAGCAGCCAAGAGATTACTAGCCGGCCGGGCGAGCAGTACTTC
TRBV6-5,TRBJ2-2,NA,NA,CASSQGISTGELFF,TGTGCCAGCAGCCAGGGGATTAGCACCGGGGAGCTGTTTTTT
TRBV29-1,TRBJ2-7,NA,NA,CSVLLQGTYEQYF,TGCAGCGTCCTACTCCAGGGGACCTACGAGCAGTACTTC
TRBV7-9,TRBJ1-4,few,NA,CASSLVGRDEKLFF,TGTGCCAGCAGCTTAGTTGGCAGGGATGAAAAACTGTTTTTT
TRBV5-4,TRBJ1-1,NA,TRBD1,CASSWDRNTEAFF,TGTGCCAGCAGCTGGGACAGGAACACTGAAGCTTTCTTT
TRBV5-6,TRBJ2-7,NA,TRBD1,CASSRGTAVPEQYF,TGTGCCAGCAGCAGGGGGACAGCAGTCCCGGAGCAGTACTTC
TRBV6-1,TRBJ2-1,NA,TRBD1,CASTVDRDTYNEQFF,TGTGCCAGCACTGTCGACAGGGACACCTACAATGAGCAGTTCTTC
TRBV11-3,TRBJ2-7,NA,TRBD1,CASSLARDRAASYEQYF,TGTGCCAGCAGCTTAGCTCGGGACAGGGCTGCTTCCTACGAGCAGTACTTC